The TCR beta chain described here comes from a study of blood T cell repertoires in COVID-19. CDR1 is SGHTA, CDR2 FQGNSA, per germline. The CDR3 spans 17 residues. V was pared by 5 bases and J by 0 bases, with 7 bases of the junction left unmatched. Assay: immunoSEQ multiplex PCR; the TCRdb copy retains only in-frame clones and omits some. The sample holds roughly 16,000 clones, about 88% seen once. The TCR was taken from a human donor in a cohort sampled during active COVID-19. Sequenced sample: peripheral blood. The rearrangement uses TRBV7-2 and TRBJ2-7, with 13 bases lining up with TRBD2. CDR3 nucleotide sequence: TGTGCCAGCAGCCTAGGGACTAGCGGGGTCAGCTCCTACGAGCAGTACTTC. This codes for CASSLGTSGVSSYEQYF.